One and the same sample provided the 10 T cell receptor beta chains below, sequenced in a study of multiple sclerosis patients with progressive multifocal leukoencephalopathy. As to time point: time of PML onset. Repertoires were generated with immunoSEQ multiplex PCR, while TCRdb's copy carries only in-frame clones and drops some. The sample records some 31,000 clones, about 90% being singletons. The sample here was PBMCs, taken from a patient treated with natalizumab. These receptors originate from a human donor with progressive multifocal leukoencephalopathy.

The J gene is TRBJ2-3, the V gene TRBV10-3; D remains ambiguous. The CDR3 totals 13 residues. Germline V gene lookup returns CDR1 ENHRY and CDR2 SYGVKD. Trimming removed 6 bases from V and 0 bases from J, with 7 bases in between. Here the CDR3 reads CAIRGESTDTQYF. CDR3 bases: TGTGCCATCAGAGGCGAGAGCACAGATACGCAGTATTTT.

This clone has a single count. This chain links TRBV19 with TRBJ1-2, with TRBD1 identical over 8 bases. V trimming: 7 bases; J trimming: 4 bases; junction bases outside the gene matches: 8. The V gene's germline CDR1 is LNHDA and CDR2 SQIVND (reference sequence). The CDR3 is made up of 14 amino acids. Written as DNA, the CDR3 is TGTGCCAGTATTCGTACAGGGGGGAGCTATGGCTACACCTTC. It translates to CASIRTGGSYGYTF.

The gene calls are TRBV9 and TRBJ2-3, with D possibly matching TRBD1 (5 bases). Germline CDR1 SGDLS, CDR2 YYNGEE. The CDR3 sequence is 16 residues long. Between the trimmed V and J ends, which lost 2 bases and 3 bases, there was a span of 16 bases. The CDR3 spells CASSVQGPRATDTQYF. In nucleotides, the CDR3 is TGTGCCAGCAGCGTCCAGGGTCCCAGGGCAACAGATACGCAGTATTTT.

This sequence joins TRBV19 and TRBJ1-5, with 10 bases matching TRBD1. V lost 6 bases to trimming and J lost 1 base; unmatched junction nucleotides: 3. Per the germline V gene, CDR1 is LNHDA and CDR2 is SQIVND (reference sequence). The length of the CDR3 is 15 residues. The CDR3 sequence: CASRRDRGSNQPQHF. As DNA, the CDR3 is TGTGCCAGTAGACGGGACAGGGGAAGCAATCAGCCCCAGCATTTT.

This sequence joins TRBV2 and TRBJ1-1, with unresolved D. CDR3 length: 13 amino acids. The V and J ends lost 4 bases and 0 bases respectively, with 6 bases between them. CDR1 is SNHLY and CDR2 is FYNNEI in the germline V gene. This CDR3 is CASSVTVNTEAFF. The CDR3 bases are TGTGCCAGCAGTGTCACAGTGAACACTGAAGCTTTCTTT.

The chain employs TRBV5-1 and TRBJ2-2; a weak D match, TRBD2 (5 bases). Germline V gives CDR1 SGHRS, CDR2 YFSETQ. The CDR3 covers 15 residues. The ends were cut back, 0 bases at V and 4 bases at J, with 10 bases in the middle. CDR3 protein: CASSLGPEGTGELFF. The CDR3 bases are TGCGCCAGCAGCTTGGGACCTGAGGGCACCGGGGAGCTGTTTTTT.

The chain uses TRBV10-3 and TRBJ1-6; 7 nucleotides agree with TRBD1. Germline CDR1 and CDR2: ENHRY and SYGVKD. The CDR3 consists of 13 residues. The J segment lost 8 bases and the V segment lost 8 bases, leaving 6 bases of the junction unmatched. CDR3 region: CAIRPGGDSPLHF. CDR3 in DNA: TGTGCCATCCGGCCAGGGGGGGATTCACCCCTCCACTTT.

This clone was seen just once. CDR3 sequence reads: CATSGELMNYGYTF. CDR3 bases: TGTGCCACCAGCGGGGAACTGATGAACTATGGCTACACCTTC. The chain is built from TRBV15 and TRBJ1-2; the D is unclear. Germline-derived CDR1 and CDR2 are LNHNV and YYDKDF (reference sequence). This CDR3 has 14 amino acids. V lost 5 bases and J lost 2, with 12 bases in between.

The chain uses TRBV7-8 and TRBJ2-7, with 7 bases fitting TRBD1. Germline assignment: CDR1 SGHVS and CDR2 FQNEAQ. This CDR3 spans 14 amino acids. The trim removed 1 base at V and 5 bases at J, leaving 5 bases unmatched. CDR3 DNA sequence: TGTGCCAGCAGCTTAGGGCGGACAGGACACGAGCAGTACTTC. It specifies CASSLGRTGHEQYF.

This chain uses TRBV4-3 with TRBJ2-7, with 7 bases identical to TRBD2. The germline V gene encodes CDR1 LGHNA and CDR2 YSLEER. The CDR3 loop spans 16 amino acids. V shed 1 base, J shed 3 bases, and the junction held 9 bases outside the gene matches. The CDR3, as DNA: TGCGCCAGCAGCCAAGGCCTGAGCGGGATGGGCTACGAGCAGTACTTC. It yields the protein CASSQGLSGMGYEQYF.